A selection of T cell receptor beta chains follows, all from one sample in a study of T cell responses to AZD1222 COVID-19 vaccine. Method: immunoSEQ multiplex PCR; TCRdb's copy keeps in-frame clones and lacks some. This sample has tens of thousands of clones, with 75% to 90% found just once. Sample: peripheral blood, taken 28 days after the second AZD1222 dose. These receptors all come from an adult who received the AZD1222 COVID-19 vaccine. Both conserved end residues are part of each CDR3. A D gene is named only where the DNA matches it firmly. Part of the rows lack a size; the others show once, few, many or a class for expanded clones.

v_call	j_call	clone_size	d_call	cdr3_aa	cdr3_nt
TRBV2	TRBJ1-5	.	.	CASSIQLAQPQHF	TGTGCCAGCAGTATCCAGTTGGCTCAGCCCCAGCATTTT
TRBV18	TRBJ2-3	.	.	CASSPVRTTDTQYF	TGTGCCAGCTCACCTGTCAGAACCACAGATACGCAGTATTTT
TRBV6-5	TRBJ2-7	large	.	CASSYSGTYEQYF	TGTGCCAGCAGTTACTCGGGTACCTACGAGCAGTACTTC
TRBV27	TRBJ2-5	.	.	CASSRPGQPQETQYF	TGTGCCAGCAGTCGCCCAGGACAGCCACAAGAGACCCAGTACTTC
TRBV11-2	TRBJ1-2	.	.	CASSLTGQGRSYTF	TGTGCCAGCAGCCTAACCGGGCAGGGTAGAAGCTACACCTTC
TRBV11-2	TRBJ1-1	.	.	CASTKGTPTGNTEAFF	TGTGCCAGCACCAAAGGGACCCCGACAGGGAACACTGAAGCTTTCTTT
TRBV5-4	TRBJ2-3	once	TRBD2	CASGLAGAPLTDTQYF	TGTGCCAGCGGACTAGCGGGGGCCCCCCTCACAGATACGCAGTATTTT
TRBV6-4	TRBJ1-5	few	TRBD1	CASSDQQGYEHQPQHF	TGTGCCAGCAGTGACCAACAGGGGTATGAGCATCAGCCCCAGCATTTT
TRBV6-6	TRBJ1-2	.	.	CASSYGTGYTF	TGTGCCAGCAGTTACGGCACGGGCTACACCTTC
TRBV19	TRBJ2-3	.	.	CASSVTSDTDTQYF	TGTGCCAGTAGTGTGACTAGTGACACAGATACGCAGTATTTT
TRBV5-4	TRBJ2-3	.	.	CASSLGGSNTDTQYF	TGTGCCAGCAGCTTAGGAGGATCTAACACAGATACGCAGTATTTT
TRBV5-1	TRBJ2-1	.	.	CASSFSGTYNEQFF	TGCGCCAGCAGCTTTTCGGGGACCTACAATGAGCAGTTCTTC
TRBV23-1	TRBJ1-4	.	.	CASSQRAGDEKLFF	TGCGCCAGCAGTCAAAGGGCAGGGGATGAAAAACTGTTTTTT
TRBV19	TRBJ2-1	.	.	CASSIRTLYNEQFF	TGTGCCAGTAGTATACGGACCCTCTACAATGAGCAGTTCTTC